This passage covers 29 T cell receptor beta chains from one sample sequenced in a study of OX40 agonist ivuxolimab in advanced cancers. Library preparation used the immunoSEQ multiplex PCR assay. What TCRdb holds here is the immuneACCESS table cut down to in-frame rearrangements. Part of the clones is not present; checked against another copy, under half of the missing clones reflect an unresolved V gene, and the others are unexplained. The sample has more than 60,000 clones on record, about three quarters of them singletons. Roughly 4.7% of the sample is in the top ten clones. The sample consisted of CD4+ or CD8+ T cells sorted from blood, taken in a trial of the OX40 agonist ivuxolimab. These receptors all come from an adult with an advanced solid tumor such as melanoma, head and neck, liver or kidney cancer.

The CDR3 nucleotides read TGTGCCAGCAACAGGGGTGGCTCTGGAAACACCATATATTTT. As protein: CASNRGGSGNTIYF. The chain uses TRBV25-1 and TRBJ1-3; 7 bases match TRBD1. The CDR3 is 14 amino acids. The V gene's germline CDR1 is MGHDK and CDR2 SYGVNS. V trimming: 7 bases; J trimming: 0 bases; junction bases outside the gene matches: 3.

The V gene is TRBV11-1, the J gene TRBJ1-1; D gene unclear. The V gene lost 2 bases and the J gene lost 7 bases, with 14 bases spanning the gap. CDR1 SGHAT and CDR2 FQDESV come from the germline V gene (reference sequence). The CDR3 runs 14 residues. The CDR3 sequence: CASSLISSEGEAFF. In DNA form, the CDR3 reads TGTGCCAGCAGCTTAATTTCGAGCGAAGGTGAAGCTTTCTTT.

The genes are TRBV7-6 and TRBJ2-1; 8 bases align to TRBD2. Looked up from germline, CDR1 is SGHVS and CDR2 is FNYEAQ. V lost 0 bases, J lost 2 bases, and 3 bases stayed unmatched. There are 16 residues in the CDR3. The DNA of the CDR3 is TGTGCCAGCAGCTTAGCGCAGCGGGAGACCTACAATGAGCAGTTCTTC. Its protein product is CASSLAQRETYNEQFF.

The gene calls are TRBV30 and TRBJ2-3, with unresolved D. This CDR3 region has 14 residues. CDR1 and CDR2 from the germline V gene are GTSNPN and SVGIG (reference sequence). V lost 0 bases, J lost 2 bases, and 9 bases lay in between. The CDR3 region is CAWSVYGTTDTQYF. CDR3 sequence (DNA): TGTGCCTGGAGTGTCTACGGCACCACAGATACGCAGTATTTT.

This chain joins TRBV19 and TRBJ1-5, with D tentatively TRBD1 (6 bases). This CDR3 is built from 15 residues. Germline CDR1 and CDR2: LNHDA and SQIVND (reference sequence). The V gene lost 7 bases and the J gene lost 4 bases, with 17 bases spanning the gap. The DNA for the CDR3 is TGTGCCAGTAAGGGGCAAGGGGGATCGAATCAGCCCCAGCATTTT. It specifies CASKGQGGSNQPQHF.

The V and J genes are TRBV5-1 and TRBJ2-3; 10 bases are shared with TRBD2. CDR1 is SGHRS and CDR2 is YFSETQ in the germline V gene. V lost 1 base, J lost 2 bases, and 4 bases stayed unmatched. The CDR3 contains 16 residues. CDR3 protein: CASSLRTSGTTDTQYF. The DNA of the CDR3 is TGCGCCAGCAGCTTGAGGACTAGCGGCACCACAGATACGCAGTATTTT.

This clone was detected once. This rearrangement joins TRBV27 to TRBJ1-1, with 8 bases that match TRBD1. CDR1 and CDR2 from the germline V gene are MNHEY and SMNVEV (reference sequence). The CDR3 loop spans 14 amino acids. V shed 2 bases and J 5 bases; nucleotides not matched to a gene: 4. CDR3 sequence reads: CASSLQGATTEAFF. CDR3 nucleotide sequence: TGTGCCAGCAGTTTACAGGGGGCGACAACTGAAGCTTTCTTT.

The CDR3 sequence: CASGDWPDEQFF. In DNA, the CDR3 is TGCGCCAGCGGGGACTGGCCGGATGAGCAGTTCTTC. This sequence joins TRBV10-1 and TRBJ2-1, with a possible D match to TRBD2 (6 bases). Between the trimmed V and J ends, which lost 8 bases and 8 bases, there was a span of 13 bases. Germline CDR1 reads WNHNN; CDR2 reads SYGVQD (reference sequence). The CDR3 spans 12 residues.

The chain is built from TRBV11-3 and TRBJ2-3; the D gene is possibly TRBD2 (7 bases). In germline, CDR1 is SGHNT, CDR2 YENEEA. CDR3 length equals 16 residues. Trimming shortened V by 3 bases and J by 3 bases, and 16 bases separated the two germline ends. CDR3 region: CASSFARGGRTDTQYF. Written as DNA, the CDR3 is TGTGCCAGCAGCTTCGCTAGGGGGGGCCGGACAGATACGCAGTATTTT. Looking up the rest from reference TRBV11-3 and TRBJ2-3 gives the full variable domain: EAGVVQSPRYKIIEKKQPVAFWCNPISGHNTLYWYLQNLGQGPELLIRYENEEAVDDSQLPKDRFSAERLKGVDSTLKIQPAELGDSAVYLCASSFARGGRTDTQYFGPGTRLTVL.

There are a few counts of this clone. The V call is TRBV18, the J call TRBJ2-7, with a weak D call TRBD2 (5 bases). V lost 2 bases, J lost 1 base, and 15 bases lay in between. There are 16 residues in the CDR3. Per the germline V gene, CDR1 is KGHSH and CDR2 is LQKENI. The CDR3, as DNA: TGTGCCAGCTCACCAAGGTCAGCGAGACTATCCTACGAGCAGTACTTC. Translated: CASSPRSARLSYEQYF. Complete variable domain (other parts from reference TRBV18 and TRBJ2-7): NAGVMQNPRHLVRRRGQEARLRCSPMKGHSHVYWYRQLPEEGLKFMVYLQKENIIDESGMPKERFSAEFPKEGPSILRIQQVVRGDSAAYFCASSPRSARLSYEQYFGPGTRLTVT.

This chain's CDR3 is CASRLEGLTGFF. The CDR3 nucleotides are TGTGCCAGCAGACTGGAGGGACTAACCGGGTTCTTC. The V and J genes are TRBV2 and TRBJ2-1; 7 bases are a match to TRBD2. Germline V gene sequence: CDR1 SNHLY, CDR2 FYNNEI. The CDR3 is made up of 12 amino acids. Trimming removed 6 bases from V and 15 bases from J; junction bases left unmatched: 11. The full variable domain, with the rest looked up from reference TRBV2 and TRBJ2-1, is EPEVTQTPSHQVTQMGQEVILRCVPISNHLYFYWYRQILGQKVEFLVSFYNNEISEKSEIFDDQFSVERPDGSNFTLKIRSTKLEDSAMYFCASRLEGLTGFFGPGTRLTVL.

The J gene is TRBJ2-1, the V gene TRBV16; D is uncertain. This CDR3 region has 14 residues. The germline CDR1 and CDR2 sequences are KGHSY and FQNENV. Trimming pared 6 bases from V and 4 bases from J, leaving 13 bases between. The CDR3 spells CASRPISSYNEQFF. DNA for the CDR3: TGTGCCAGCAGACCAATCTCCAGTTACAATGAGCAGTTCTTC.

V is TRBV4-1 and J is TRBJ2-3; 12 bases are shared with TRBD2. With V trimmed by 5 bases and J by 2 bases, 5 bases remained unmatched. The CDR3 loop spans 16 amino acids. Germline CDR1 is MGHRA and CDR2 is YSYEKL. The DNA of the CDR3 is TGCGCCAGCAGCTCCGGGACTAGCGGGCTCACAGATACGCAGTATTTT. Translated: CASSSGTSGLTDTQYF.

The chain links TRBV11-3 to TRBJ2-1; D possibly corresponds to TRBD2 (7 bases). The CDR3 contains 15 residues. Trimming removed 5 bases from V and 5 bases from J, with 16 bases in between. Germline-derived CDR1 and CDR2 are SGHNT and YENEEA. This chain's CDR3 is CASSKGGDLDNEQFF. CDR3 coding DNA: TGTGCCAGCAGCAAAGGGGGGGACTTAGACAATGAGCAGTTCTTC.

The J gene is TRBJ2-7, the V gene TRBV7-9; 11 nucleotides align to TRBD1. After removal of 4 bases from V and 2 bases from J, the junction contained 4 bases not matched to a gene. CDR1 and CDR2 from the germline V gene are SEHNR and FQNEAQ (reference sequence). The CDR3 sequence is 15 residues long. CDR3 coding DNA: TGTGCCAGCAGCTACGGGACAGGGGGTACCTACGAGCAGTACTTC. It yields the protein CASSYGTGGTYEQYF. The full variable domain, rest sourced from reference TRBV7-9 and TRBJ2-7, is DTGVSQNPRHKITKRGQNVTFRCDPISEHNRLYWYRQTLGQGPEFLTYFQNEAQLEKSRLLSDRFSAERPKGSFSTLEIQRTEQGDSAMYLCASSYGTGGTYEQYFGPGTRLTVT.

This sequence joins TRBV5-1 and TRBJ2-7, with D maybe TRBD2 (5 bases). V was pared by 0 bases and J by 5 bases, with 12 bases between. This CDR3 comprises 14 residues. The germline gives CDR1 SGHRS, CDR2 YFSETQ. CDR3 loop: CASSLEASSDEQYF. The DNA of the CDR3 is TGCGCCAGCAGCTTGGAGGCTAGTAGCGACGAGCAGTACTTC. Looking up the rest from reference TRBV5-1 and TRBJ2-7 gives the full variable domain: KAGVTQTPRYLIKTRGQQVTLSCSPISGHRSVSWYQQTPGQGLQFLFEYFSETQRNKGNFPGRFSGRQFSNSRSEMNVSTLELGDSALYLCASSLEASSDEQYFGPGTRLTVT.

This chain links TRBV27 with TRBJ1-1, with D unclear. The CDR3 length is 12 residues. The V gene lost 4 bases and the J gene lost 7 bases, with 10 bases spanning the gap. Germline CDR1 is MNHEY and CDR2 is SMNVEV (reference sequence). CDR3 DNA sequence: TGTGCCAGCAGTTCCTGGCCAGGTGAAGCTTTCTTT. It yields the protein CASSSWPGEAFF.

In its sample, this clone was seen once. The J gene is TRBJ2-1, the V gene TRBV19; 14 bases match TRBD2. CDR3 size: 16 residues. After removal of 5 bases from V and 3 bases from J, the junction contained 3 bases not matched to a gene. Germline lookup yields CDR1 LNHDA and CDR2 SQIVND (reference sequence). Here the CDR3 DNA reads TGTGCCAGTAGTGCGACTAGCGGGGGGGGCTACAATGAGCAGTTCTTC. Translation: CASSATSGGGYNEQFF. The whole variable domain, remainder taken from reference TRBV19 and TRBJ2-1, is DGGITQSPKYLFRKEGQNVTLSCEQNLNHDAMYWYRQDPGQGLRLIYYSQIVNDFQKGDIAEGYSVSREKKESFPLTVTSAQKNPTAFYLCASSATSGGGYNEQFFGPGTRLTVL.

This clone was seen a single time. The chain employs TRBV7-2 and TRBJ2-1; unclear D gene. The germline CDR1 and CDR2 sequences are SGHTA and FQGNSA. The CDR3 has 13 residues. The ends were cut back, 4 bases at V and 5 bases at J, with 9 bases in the middle. The CDR3: CASSSRRNNEQFF. CDR3 sequence (DNA): TGTGCCAGCAGCTCTAGGAGAAACAATGAGCAGTTCTTC. The full variable domain, its missing parts supplied by reference TRBV7-2 and TRBJ2-1, is GAGVSQSPSNKVTEKGKDVELRCDPISGHTALYWYRQSLGQGLEFLIYFQGNSAPDKSGLPSDRFSAERTGGSVSTLTIQRTQQEDSAVYLCASSSRRNNEQFFGPGTRLTVL.

V gene TRBV5-4 combines with J gene TRBJ1-2, with a possible D match to TRBD1 (5 bases). Germline V gene data show CDR1 as SGHNT and CDR2 as YYREEE (reference sequence). The CDR3 covers 15 residues. Trimming stripped 4 bases from V and 4 bases from J, with 17 bases between. Here the CDR3 DNA reads TGTGCCAGCAGCCCCCCGGGGACGGGGAGCTATGGCTACACCTTC. Protein sequence: CASSPPGTGSYGYTF.

The chain couples TRBV2 to TRBJ2-2; the D is unclear. The CDR3 runs 13 residues. V lost 6 bases and J lost 6, with 11 bases in between. Germline lookup yields CDR1 SNHLY and CDR2 FYNNEI. The DNA for the CDR3 is TGTGCCAGCAGCATTTCTAGACCCGGGGAGCTGTTTTTT. It encodes CASSISRPGELFF.

The V gene is TRBV14, the J gene TRBJ2-3; TRBD2 aligns across 7 bases. The junction had 4 bases not matched to a gene; V was cut back by 1 base and J by 6 bases. CDR3 length: 14 amino acids. CDR1 and CDR2 (germline): SGHDN, FVKESK. CDR3 sequence reads: CASSQGLAWDTQYF. The CDR3 nucleotides read TGTGCCAGCAGCCAAGGACTAGCTTGGGATACGCAGTATTTT.

CDR3 amino acids: CASSQESTGTEAFF. The CDR3 bases are TGTGCCAGCAGCCAGGAATCGACAGGGACTGAAGCTTTCTTT. The chain links TRBV4-2 to TRBJ1-1, with TRBD1 matching over 7 bases. J gave up 5 bases and V 3 bases, and 6 bases lay outside the gene matches. This CDR3 contains 14 residues. Germline V lookup: CDR1 LGHNA, CDR2 YNFKEQ.

The chain combines TRBV7-9 with TRBJ2-5, with a tentative D call TRBD2 (5 bases). V dropped 4 bases and J dropped 4 bases, with 7 bases sitting between them. CDR3 length: 12 amino acids. Germline V CDR1 and CDR2: SEHNR, FQNEAQ (reference sequence). CDR3 region: CASSSEGETQYF. The CDR3 bases are TGTGCCAGCAGCTCCGAGGGAGAGACCCAGTACTTC.

The rearrangement links TRBV30 to TRBJ2-7, with 8 bases aligning to TRBD1. V gave up 7 bases and J gave up 7 bases; unmatched junction bases: 12. CDR1 and CDR2 (germline): GTSNPN, SVGIG (reference sequence). This CDR3 is 13 amino acids long. The CDR3 loop reads CALSVGQGWEQYF. CDR3 DNA sequence: TGTGCCTTAAGCGTAGGACAGGGTTGGGAGCAGTACTTC.

This rearrangement joins TRBV5-4 to TRBJ2-7; D uncertain. CDR1 SGHNT and CDR2 YYREEE come from the germline V gene (reference sequence). V lost 1 base and J 2 bases, leaving 7 bases between the germline ends. The CDR3 consists of 13 residues. CDR3 nucleotides: TGTGCCAGCAGCTTGTTCGGGCCCTACGAGCAGTACTTC. Protein product: CASSLFGPYEQYF.

The V and J genes are TRBV11-3 and TRBJ1-2; D call uncertain. Trimming pared 6 bases from V and 8 bases from J, leaving 22 bases between. CDR3 length equals 15 residues. Germline CDR1 reads SGHNT; CDR2 reads YENEEA. CDR3 sequence: CASSSAAAAAGGYTF. The DNA for the CDR3 is TGTGCCAGCAGTTCCGCCGCGGCGGCGGCGGGGGGCTACACCTTC.

The chain recombines TRBV30 with TRBJ1-4; no definite D call. The CDR3 contains 12 residues. Germline CDR1 GTSNPN, CDR2 SVGIG (reference sequence). The V end was cut by 3 bases, the J end by 7 bases, with 9 bases between. The CDR3 is CAWRPEGEKLFF. CDR3 nucleotides: TGTGCCTGGAGGCCAGAGGGTGAAAAACTGTTTTTT.

This clone was recorded once. V is TRBV5-1 and J is TRBJ2-3; unclear D gene. Germline-derived CDR1 and CDR2 are SGHRS and YFSETQ. The CDR3 runs 14 residues. The germline V and J ends were trimmed by 0 bases and 1 base, with 6 bases remaining between them. Written as DNA, the CDR3 is TGCGCCAGCAGCTTGGCCGCTGGCACAGATACGCAGTATTTT. Its protein product is CASSLAAGTDTQYF.